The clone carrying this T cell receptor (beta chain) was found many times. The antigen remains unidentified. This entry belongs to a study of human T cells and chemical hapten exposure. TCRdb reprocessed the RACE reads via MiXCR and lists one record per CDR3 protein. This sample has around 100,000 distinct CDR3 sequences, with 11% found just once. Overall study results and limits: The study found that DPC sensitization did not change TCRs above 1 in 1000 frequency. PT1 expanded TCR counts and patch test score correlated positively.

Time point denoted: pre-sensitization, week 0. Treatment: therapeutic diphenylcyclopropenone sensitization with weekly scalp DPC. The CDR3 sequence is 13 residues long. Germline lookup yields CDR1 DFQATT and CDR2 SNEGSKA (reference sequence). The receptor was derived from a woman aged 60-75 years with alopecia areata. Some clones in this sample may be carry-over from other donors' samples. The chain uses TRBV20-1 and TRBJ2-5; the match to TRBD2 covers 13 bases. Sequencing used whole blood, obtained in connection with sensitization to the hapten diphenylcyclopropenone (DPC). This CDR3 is CSTLAGGLETQYF. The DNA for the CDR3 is TGCAGCACACTAGCGGGGGGGTTAGAGACCCAGTACTTC.